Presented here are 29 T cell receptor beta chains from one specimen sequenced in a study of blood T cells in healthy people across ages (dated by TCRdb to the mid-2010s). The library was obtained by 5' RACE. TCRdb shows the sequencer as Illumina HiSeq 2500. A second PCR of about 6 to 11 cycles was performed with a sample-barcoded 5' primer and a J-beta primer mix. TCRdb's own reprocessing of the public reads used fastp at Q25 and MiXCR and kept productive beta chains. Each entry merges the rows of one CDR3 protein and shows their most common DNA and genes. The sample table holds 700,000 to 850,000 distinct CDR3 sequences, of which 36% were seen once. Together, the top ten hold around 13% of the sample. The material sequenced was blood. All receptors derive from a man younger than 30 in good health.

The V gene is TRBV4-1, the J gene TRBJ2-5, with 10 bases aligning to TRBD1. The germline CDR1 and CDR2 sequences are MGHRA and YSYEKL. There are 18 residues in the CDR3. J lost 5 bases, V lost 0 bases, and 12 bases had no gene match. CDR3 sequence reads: CASSQDSYGTGVLETQYF. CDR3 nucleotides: TGCGCCAGCAGCCAAGATTCATACGGGACAGGGGTTCTGGAGACCCAGTACTTC.

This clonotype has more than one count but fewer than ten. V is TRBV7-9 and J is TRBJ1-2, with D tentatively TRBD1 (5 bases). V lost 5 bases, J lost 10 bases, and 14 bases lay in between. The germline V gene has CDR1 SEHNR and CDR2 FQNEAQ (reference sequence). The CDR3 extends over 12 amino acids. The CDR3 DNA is TGTGCCAGCAGCCCCCAGGGACTTGACTACACCTTC. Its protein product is CASSPQGLDYTF.

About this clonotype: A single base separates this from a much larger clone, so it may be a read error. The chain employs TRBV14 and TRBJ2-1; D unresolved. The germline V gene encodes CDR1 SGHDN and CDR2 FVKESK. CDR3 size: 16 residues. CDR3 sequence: CASSQEGVLRYNGQFF. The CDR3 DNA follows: TGTGCCAGCAGCCAAGAGGGCGTTCTGCGCTACAATGGGCAGTTCTTC.

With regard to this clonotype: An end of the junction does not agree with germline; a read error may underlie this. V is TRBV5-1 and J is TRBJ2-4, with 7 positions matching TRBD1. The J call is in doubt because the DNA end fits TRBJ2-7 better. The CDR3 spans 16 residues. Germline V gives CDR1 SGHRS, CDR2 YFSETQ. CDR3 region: CTSGSIMTGNPYEQYF. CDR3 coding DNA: TGCACCAGCGGCTCGATAATGACAGGGAACCCCTACGAGCAGTACTTC.

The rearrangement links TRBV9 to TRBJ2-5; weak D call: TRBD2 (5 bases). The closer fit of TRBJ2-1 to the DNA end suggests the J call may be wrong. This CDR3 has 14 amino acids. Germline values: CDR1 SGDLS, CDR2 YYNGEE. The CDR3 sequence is CASSPMAGQETQFF. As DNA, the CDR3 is TGTGCCAGCAGCCCCATGGCGGGCCAAGAGACCCAGTTCTTC.

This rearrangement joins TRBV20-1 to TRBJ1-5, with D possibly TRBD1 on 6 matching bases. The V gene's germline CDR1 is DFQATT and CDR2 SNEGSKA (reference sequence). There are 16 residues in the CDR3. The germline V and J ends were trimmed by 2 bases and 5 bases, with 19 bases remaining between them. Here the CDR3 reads CSARKIHRDTYQPQHF. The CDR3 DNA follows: TGCAGTGCTAGAAAAATACACCGGGACACATATCAGCCCCAGCATTTT.

CDR3 amino acids: CASSYSHGRRRTEAFF. The CDR3 DNA sequence: TGTGCCAGCAGTTACTCTCATGGACGGCGGCGCACTGAAGCTTTCTTT. The chain is built from TRBV6-6 and TRBJ1-1; D is unclear. V was trimmed by 0 bases and J by 4 bases, leaving 15 bases between them. The length of the CDR3 is 16 residues. The germline V gene encodes CDR1 MNHNY and CDR2 SVGAGI (reference sequence).

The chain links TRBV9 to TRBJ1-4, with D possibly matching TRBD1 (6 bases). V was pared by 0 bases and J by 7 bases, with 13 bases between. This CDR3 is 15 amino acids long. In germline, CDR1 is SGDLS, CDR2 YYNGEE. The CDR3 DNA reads TGTGCCAGCAGCGTAGGCGACAGGCCGGGTGAAAAACTGTTTTTT. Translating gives CASSVGDRPGEKLFF. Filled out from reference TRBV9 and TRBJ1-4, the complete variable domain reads DSGVTQTPKHLITATGQRVTLRCSPRSGDLSVYWYQQSLDQGLQFLIQYYNGEERAKGNILERFSAQQFPDLHSELNLSSLELGDSALYFCASSVGDRPGEKLFFGSGTQLSVL.

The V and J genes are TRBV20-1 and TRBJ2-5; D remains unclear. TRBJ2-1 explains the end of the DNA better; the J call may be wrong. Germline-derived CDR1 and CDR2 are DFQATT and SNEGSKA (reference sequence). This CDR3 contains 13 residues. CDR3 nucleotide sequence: TGCAGTGCCGAGGCAGCCCTCCAAGAGACCCAGTTCTTC. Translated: CSAEAALQETQFF.

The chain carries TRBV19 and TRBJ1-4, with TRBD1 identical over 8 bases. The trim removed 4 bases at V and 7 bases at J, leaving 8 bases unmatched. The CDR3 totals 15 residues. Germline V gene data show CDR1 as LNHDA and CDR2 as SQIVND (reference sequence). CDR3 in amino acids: CASSTPQGDFEKLFF. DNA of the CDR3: TGTGCCAGTAGTACCCCACAGGGGGACTTTGAAAAACTGTTTTTT.

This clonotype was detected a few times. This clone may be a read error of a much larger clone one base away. The CDR3 DNA follows: TGTGCCATCAGTGAAGGTATAGGGTTGGATGAGCAGTACTTC. Amino acids: CAISEGIGLDEQYF. The chain has TRBV10-3 and TRBJ2-5, with no clear D. Trimming took 3 bases from V and 11 from J, leaving 19 bases between them. CDR1 ENHRY and CDR2 SYGVKD come from the germline V gene. The CDR3 is made up of 14 amino acids.

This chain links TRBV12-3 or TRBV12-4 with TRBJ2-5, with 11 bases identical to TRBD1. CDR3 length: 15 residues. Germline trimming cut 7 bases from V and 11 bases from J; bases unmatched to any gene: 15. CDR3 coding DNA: TGTGCCAGCAAAACCGGGACAGGGGGTCCCAATGAGCAGTACTTC. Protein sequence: CASKTGTGGPNEQYF.

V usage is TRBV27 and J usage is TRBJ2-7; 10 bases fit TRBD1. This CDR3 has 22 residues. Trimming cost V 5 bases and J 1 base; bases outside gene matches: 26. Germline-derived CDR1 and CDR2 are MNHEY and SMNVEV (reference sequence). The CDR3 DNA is TGTGCCAGCAGTCAAACGGGTCCCCCGGGGACAGGGGAATGGACACCATCCTACGAGCAGTACTTC. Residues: CASSQTGPPGTGEWTPSYEQYF.

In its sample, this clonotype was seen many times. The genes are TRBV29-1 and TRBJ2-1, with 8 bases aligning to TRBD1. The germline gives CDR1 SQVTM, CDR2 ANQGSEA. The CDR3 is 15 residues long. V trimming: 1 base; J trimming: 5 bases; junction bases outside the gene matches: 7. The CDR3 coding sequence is TGCAGCGTTGAAGCTGGACAGGGAATAGACAATGAGCAGTTCTTC. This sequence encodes CSVEAGQGIDNEQFF.

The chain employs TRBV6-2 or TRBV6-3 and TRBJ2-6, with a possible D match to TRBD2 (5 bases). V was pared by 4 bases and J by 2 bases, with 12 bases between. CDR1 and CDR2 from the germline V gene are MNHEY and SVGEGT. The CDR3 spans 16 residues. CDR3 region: CASSSGFQAGANVLTF. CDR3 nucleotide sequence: TGTGCCAGCAGTTCGGGGTTTCAGGCTGGGGCCAACGTCCTGACTTTC.

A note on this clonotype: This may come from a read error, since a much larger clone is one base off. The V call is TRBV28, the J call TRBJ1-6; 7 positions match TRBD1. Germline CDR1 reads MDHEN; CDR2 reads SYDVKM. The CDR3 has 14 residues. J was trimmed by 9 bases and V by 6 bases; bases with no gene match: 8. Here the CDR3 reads CASSWDRDTSPLHF. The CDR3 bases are TGTGCCAGCAGCTGGGACAGAGATACTTCACCCCTCCACTTT.

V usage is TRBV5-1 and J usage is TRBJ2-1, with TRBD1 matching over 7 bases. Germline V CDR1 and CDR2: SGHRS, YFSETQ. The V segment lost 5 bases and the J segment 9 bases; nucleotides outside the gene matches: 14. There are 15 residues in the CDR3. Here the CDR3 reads CASSSGTASGSEQFF. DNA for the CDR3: TGCGCCAGCAGTTCCGGGACAGCCTCGGGGAGTGAGCAGTTCTTC.

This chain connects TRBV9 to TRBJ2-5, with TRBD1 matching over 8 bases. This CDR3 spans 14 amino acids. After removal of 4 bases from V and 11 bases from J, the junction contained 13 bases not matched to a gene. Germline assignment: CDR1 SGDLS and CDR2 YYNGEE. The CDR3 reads CASSNRTGWNEQYF. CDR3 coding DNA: TGTGCCAGCAGCAATCGGACAGGGTGGAATGAGCAGTACTTC.

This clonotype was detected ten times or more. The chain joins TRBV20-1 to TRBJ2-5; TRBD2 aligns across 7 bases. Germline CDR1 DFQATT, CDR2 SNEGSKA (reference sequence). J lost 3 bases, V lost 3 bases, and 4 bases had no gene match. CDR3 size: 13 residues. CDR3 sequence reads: CSARQLAEETQYF. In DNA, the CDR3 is TGCAGTGCTAGGCAGCTAGCGGAAGAGACCCAGTACTTC.

The CDR3 reads CASSQKDTIEKLFF. In DNA form, the CDR3 reads TGCGCCAGCAGCCAAAAAGATACCATTGAAAAACTGTTTTTT. The V gene is TRBV4-1, the J gene TRBJ1-4; D gene unclear. Trimming removed 2 bases at V and 7 bases at J, with 11 bases between. Germline V gene lookup returns CDR1 MGHRA and CDR2 YSYEKL. There are 14 residues in the CDR3.

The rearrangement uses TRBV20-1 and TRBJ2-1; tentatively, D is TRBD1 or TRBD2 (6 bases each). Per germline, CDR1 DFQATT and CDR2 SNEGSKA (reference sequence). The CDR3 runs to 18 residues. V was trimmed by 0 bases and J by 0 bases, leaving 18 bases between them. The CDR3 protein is CSARDRTGASSSYNEQFF. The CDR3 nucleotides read TGCAGTGCTAGAGATAGAACGGGGGCATCGAGCTCCTACAATGAGCAGTTCTTC.

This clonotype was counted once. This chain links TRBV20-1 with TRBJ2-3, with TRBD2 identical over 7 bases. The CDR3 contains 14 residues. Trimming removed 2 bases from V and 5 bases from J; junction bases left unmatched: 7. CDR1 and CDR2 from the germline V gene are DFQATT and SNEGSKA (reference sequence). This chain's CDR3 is CSARIAGDVDTQYF. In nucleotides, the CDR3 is TGCAGTGCTAGAATTGCGGGAGATGTAGATACGCAGTATTTT.

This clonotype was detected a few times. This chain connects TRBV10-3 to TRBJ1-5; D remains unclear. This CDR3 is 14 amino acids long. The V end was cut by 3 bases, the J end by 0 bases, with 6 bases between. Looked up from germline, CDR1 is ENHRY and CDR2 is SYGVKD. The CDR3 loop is CAISEGSSNQPQHF. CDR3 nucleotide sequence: TGTGCCATCAGTGAAGGGAGTAGCAATCAGCCCCAGCATTTT.

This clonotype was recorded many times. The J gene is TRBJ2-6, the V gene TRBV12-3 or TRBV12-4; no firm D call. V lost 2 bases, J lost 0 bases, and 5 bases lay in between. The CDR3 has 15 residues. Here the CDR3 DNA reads TGTGCCAGCAGTTTAAGGGTCTCTGGGGCCAACGTCCTGACTTTC. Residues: CASSLRVSGANVLTF.

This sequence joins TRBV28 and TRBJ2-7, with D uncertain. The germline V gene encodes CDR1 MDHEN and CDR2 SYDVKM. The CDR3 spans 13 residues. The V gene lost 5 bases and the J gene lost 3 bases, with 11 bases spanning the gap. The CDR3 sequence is CASSKIRDYEQYF. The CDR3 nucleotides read TGTGCCAGCAGTAAGATCCGAGACTACGAGCAGTACTTC.

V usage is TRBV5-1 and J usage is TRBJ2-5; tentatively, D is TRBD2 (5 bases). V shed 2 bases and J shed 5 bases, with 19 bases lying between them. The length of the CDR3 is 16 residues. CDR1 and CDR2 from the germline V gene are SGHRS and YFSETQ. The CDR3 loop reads CASSFNPAGPGETQYF. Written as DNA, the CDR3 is TGCGCCAGCAGCTTCAATCCTGCGGGCCCCGGGGAGACCCAGTACTTC.

CDR3 DNA: TGCAGTGCTAGTACTGCTAGCGGGGACTACGAGCAGTACTTC. Its protein product is CSASTASGDYEQYF. The J gene is TRBJ2-7, the V gene TRBV20-1; 9 nucleotides line up with TRBD2. CDR3 size: 14 residues. V was pared by 3 bases and J by 3 bases, with 6 bases of the junction left unmatched. Germline values: CDR1 DFQATT, CDR2 SNEGSKA (reference sequence).

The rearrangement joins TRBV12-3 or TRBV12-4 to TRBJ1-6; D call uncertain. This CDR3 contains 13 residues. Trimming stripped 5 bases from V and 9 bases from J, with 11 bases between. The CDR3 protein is CASSVRSGSPLHF. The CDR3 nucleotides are TGTGCCAGCAGTGTTAGGTCGGGTTCACCCCTCCACTTT.

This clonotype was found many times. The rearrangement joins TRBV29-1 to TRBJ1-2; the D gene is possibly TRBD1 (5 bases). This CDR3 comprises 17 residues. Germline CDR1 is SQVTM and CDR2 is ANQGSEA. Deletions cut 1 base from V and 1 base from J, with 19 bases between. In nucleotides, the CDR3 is TGCAGCGTTGAAGTCTATTCGACAGACCTTATTAACTATGGCTACACCTTC. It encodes CSVEVYSTDLINYGYTF. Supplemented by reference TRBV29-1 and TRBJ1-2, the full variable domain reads SAVISQKPSRDICQRGTSLTIQCQVDSQVTMMFWYRQQPGQSLTLIATANQGSEATYESGFVIDKFPISRPNLTFSTLTVSNMSPEDSSIYLCSVEVYSTDLINYGYTFGSGTRLTVV.